This TCR beta chain was captured in a study of regulatory T cells in long-lasting Graves disease. Noted time point: newly diagnosed GD, antithyroid drugs for less than 3 months. Scientists built the TCR library using RNA that was extracted from PBMCs. A blood draw put approximately 9 milliliters of peripheral blood into EDTA tubes. The CDR3 has 13 amino acids. Germline V CDR1 and CDR2: KGHDR, SFDVKD. Trimming removed 7 bases from V and 5 bases from J; junction bases left unmatched: 5. The authors built TCR beta libraries using iRepertoire HTBI primers and Arm-PCR of CDR3 regions. TCRdb reanalysed the multiplex PCR reads using MiXCR and keeps one entry per CDR3 protein. The table has some 500,000 distinct CDR3 sequences, about 13% seen once. This clonotype was observed many times. The same sample was also studied in work on T cells in Graves' hyperthyroidism and ophthalmopathy. That source adds: Researchers found most expanded thyroid clonotypes above 0.001 in blood as well.

This TCR was recovered from a man aged 25-45 years with Graves disease. The chain combines TRBV24-1 with TRBJ2-7; 9 positions match TRBD1. The source material was peripheral blood mononuclear cells (PBMCs), sampled at new diagnosis, from a patient treated with antithyroid drugs. CDR3 sequence: CATRLGQGNEQYF. CDR3 DNA: TGTGCCACCAGGTTGGGACAGGGCAACGAGCAGTACTTC.